A single sample is the source of the 12 T cell receptor beta chains below, sequenced in a study of blood T cell repertoires in COVID-19. Assay used: immunoSEQ multiplex PCR; TCRdb lists only in-frame clones, some missing. Of roughly 130,000 clones listed, roughly 83% were seen once; the top ten hold 7% to 10%. Sequenced input: PBMCs or T cells enriched from blood (not recorded which). The receptors were sampled from a man aged 50 to 59 who had recovered from COVID-19.

The V and J genes are TRBV6-5 and TRBJ1-1; TRBD1 matches at 7 bases. CDR3 length: 12 residues. Losses at the gene ends were 5 bases for V and 8 bases for J; bases not matched to a gene: 5. Germline V gene sequence: CDR1 MNHEY, CDR2 SVGAGI. The CDR3 DNA sequence: TGTGCCAGCAGTAACGACAGGGTCGAAGCTTTCTTT. As protein: CASSNDRVEAFF.

This chain connects TRBV24-1 to TRBJ2-4; 7 nucleotides line up with TRBD1. V trimming: 3 bases; J trimming: 1 base; junction bases outside the gene matches: 8. The CDR3 loop spans 17 amino acids. Looked up from germline, CDR1 is KGHDR and CDR2 is SFDVKD. CDR3 sequence (DNA): TGTGCCACCAGTGATGGGGACAGCCCAGAGGCCAAAAACATTCAGTACTTC. Translation: CATSDGDSPEAKNIQYF.

The rearrangement uses TRBV5-1 and TRBJ1-2; TRBD1 agrees at 9 bases. The CDR3 is made up of 17 amino acids. Per the germline V gene, CDR1 is SGHRS and CDR2 is YFSETQ. With 2 bases clipped from V and 0 bases from J, the junction kept 8 bases outside the gene matches. The CDR3 region has the DNA TGCGCCAGCAGCTTCGAACAGGGGGCGATCGCTAACTATGGCTACACCTTC. It codes for CASSFEQGAIANYGYTF.

The chain carries TRBV12-5 and TRBJ2-3; D gene unclear. The CDR3 runs to 12 residues. Germline-derived CDR1 and CDR2 are LGHNT and FRNRAP. Trimming stripped 6 bases from V and 0 bases from J, with 4 bases between. The CDR3 DNA reads TGTGCTAGTGGAGCGAGCACAGATACGCAGTATTTT. It is translated as CASGASTDTQYF. Looking up the rest from reference TRBV12-5 and TRBJ2-3 gives the full variable domain: DARVTQTPRHKVTEMGQEVTMRCQPILGHNTVFWYRQTMMQGLELLAYFRNRAPLDDSGMPKDRFSAEMPDATLATLKIQPSEPRDSAVYFCASGASTDTQYFGPGTRLTVL.

The V call is TRBV5-1, the J call TRBJ2-2; D may be TRBD2 (5 bases). The CDR3 spans 15 residues. The germline V and J ends were trimmed by 3 bases and 3 bases, with 12 bases remaining between them. CDR1 and CDR2 (germline): SGHRS, YFSETQ. The CDR3 spells CASSSGEGYTGELFF. CDR3 DNA: TGCGCCAGCAGCTCGGGCGAGGGATACACCGGGGAGCTGTTTTTT.

The chain is built from TRBV4-3 and TRBJ1-2; TRBD1 agrees at 9 bases. The J segment lost 6 bases and the V segment lost 1 base, leaving 3 bases of the junction unmatched. The CDR3 consists of 14 residues. The germline gives CDR1 LGHNA, CDR2 YSLEER. CDR3 region: CASSQGDREDGYTF. In DNA form, the CDR3 reads TGCGCCAGCAGCCAAGGGGACAGGGAGGATGGCTACACCTTC.

The V call is TRBV19, the J call TRBJ2-1; tentative D call: TRBD1 (5 bases). The CDR3 loop spans 16 amino acids. CDR1 is LNHDA and CDR2 is SQIVND in the germline V gene (reference sequence). V lost 1 base, J lost 7 bases, and 17 bases lay in between. The CDR3 sequence: CASSIVYSPGANEQFF. The DNA for the CDR3 is TGTGCCAGTAGTATAGTATATTCCCCTGGGGCTAATGAGCAGTTCTTC.

CDR3 DNA: TGTGCCAGCAGTTTACTACAGGGGTCGGCTGGCTACACCTTC. It specifies CASSLLQGSAGYTF. V and J are TRBV28 and TRBJ1-2; TRBD1 matches at 7 bases. There are 14 residues in the CDR3. The J segment lost 7 bases and the V segment lost 2 bases, leaving 7 bases of the junction unmatched. Germline loops: CDR1 MDHEN, CDR2 SYDVKM.

This chain's CDR3 is CASSQDGQGGNQPQHF. In DNA form, the CDR3 reads TGCGCCAGCAGCCAAGATGGGCAGGGGGGCAATCAGCCCCAGCATTTT. The chain joins TRBV4-1 to TRBJ1-5; 7 nucleotides align to TRBD1. J lost 2 bases, V lost 0 bases, and 4 bases had no gene match. Germline V lookup: CDR1 MGHRA, CDR2 YSYEKL. The CDR3 loop spans 16 amino acids.

This clone is medium-sized. The rearrangement joins TRBV9 to TRBJ2-2; a weak D match, TRBD1 (5 bases). The CDR3 covers 14 residues. With 0 bases removed from V and 7 bases from J, the gap between germline ends came to 10 bases. Germline V CDR1 and CDR2: SGDLS, YYNGEE. CDR3 in DNA: TGTGCCAGCAGCGTAGACCAGGGCGTCGGGGAGCTGTTTTTT. This codes for CASSVDQGVGELFF.

V gene TRBV19 combines with J gene TRBJ2-1; tentatively, D is TRBD2 (6 bases). There are 14 residues in the CDR3. Germline CDR1 LNHDA, CDR2 SQIVND (reference sequence). V lost 2 bases, J lost 3 bases, and 8 bases lay in between. CDR3 residues: CASSISGVYNEQFF. In nucleotides, the CDR3 is TGTGCCAGTAGTATATCGGGGGTCTACAATGAGCAGTTCTTC.

This sequence joins TRBV2 and TRBJ2-2; 7 bases align to TRBD1. Germline CDR1 SNHLY, CDR2 FYNNEI. Trimming at V came to 4 bases and at J to 0 bases, leaving 5 bases not matched to a gene. There are 16 residues in the CDR3. Here the CDR3 DNA reads TGTGCCAGCAGTGTATTTGGGACAGCGAACACCGGGGAGCTGTTTTTT. As protein: CASSVFGTANTGELFF.